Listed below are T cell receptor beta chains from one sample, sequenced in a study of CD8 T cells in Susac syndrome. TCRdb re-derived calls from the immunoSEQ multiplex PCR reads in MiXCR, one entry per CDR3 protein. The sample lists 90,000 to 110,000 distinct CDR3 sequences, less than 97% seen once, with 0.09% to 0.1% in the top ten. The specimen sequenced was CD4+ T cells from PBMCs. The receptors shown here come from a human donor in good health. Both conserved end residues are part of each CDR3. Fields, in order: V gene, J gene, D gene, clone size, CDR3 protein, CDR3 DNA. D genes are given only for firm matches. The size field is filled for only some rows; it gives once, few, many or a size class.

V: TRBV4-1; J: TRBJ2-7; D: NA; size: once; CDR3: CASSQEARVSYEQYF; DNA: TGCGCCAGCAGCCAAGAAGCGCGAGTATCCTACGAGCAGTACTTC
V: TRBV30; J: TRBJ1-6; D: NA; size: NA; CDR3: CAWSGTILGSPLHF; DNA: TGTGCCTGGAGCGGTACAATATTGGGTTCACCCCTCCACTTT
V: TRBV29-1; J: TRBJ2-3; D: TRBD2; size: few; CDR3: CSVERVSGSVTDTQYF; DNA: TGCAGCGTTGAGAGGGTTAGCGGGAGTGTCACAGATACGCAGTATTTT
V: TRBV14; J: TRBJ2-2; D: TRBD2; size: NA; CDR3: CASSQPLAGGQPAGELFF; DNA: TGTGCCAGCAGCCAACCTTTAGCGGGGGGGCAACCCGCCGGGGAGCTGTTTTTT
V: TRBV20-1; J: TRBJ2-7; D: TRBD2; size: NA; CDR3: CSARVARGVSYEQYF; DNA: TGCAGTGCTAGAGTTGCGCGGGGGGTCTCCTACGAGCAGTACTTC
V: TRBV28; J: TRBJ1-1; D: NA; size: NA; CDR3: CASIPAGGSLTEAFF; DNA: TGTGCCAGCATCCCAGCTGGGGGTAGTCTCACTGAAGCTTTCTTT
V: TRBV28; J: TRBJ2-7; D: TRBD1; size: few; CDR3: CASSTGGRGYEQYF; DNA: TGTGCCAGCAGTACAGGGGGCCGTGGCTACGAGCAGTACTTC
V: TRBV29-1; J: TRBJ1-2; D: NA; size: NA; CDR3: CSVWGREWGYTF; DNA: TGCAGCGTTTGGGGACGGGAGTGGGGCTACACCTTC
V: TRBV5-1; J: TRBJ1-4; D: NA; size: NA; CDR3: CASSLRTGFDEKLFF; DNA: TGCGCCAGCAGCTTGCGGACGGGTTTCGATGAAAAACTGTTTTTT
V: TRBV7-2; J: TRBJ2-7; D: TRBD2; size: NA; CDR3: CASSPQTSGRGEQYF; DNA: TGTGCCAGCAGCCCCCAGACTAGCGGGAGAGGTGAGCAGTACTTC
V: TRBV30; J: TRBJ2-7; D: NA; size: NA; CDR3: CAWKEGLEHYEQYF; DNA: TGTGCCTGGAAAGAGGGCCTCGAACACTACGAGCAGTACTTC
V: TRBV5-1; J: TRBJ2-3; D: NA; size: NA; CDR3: CASSRQEPWDTQYF; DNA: TGCGCCAGCTCTAGACAGGAGCCTTGGGATACGCAGTATTTT
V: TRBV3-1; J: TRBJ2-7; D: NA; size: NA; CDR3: CASSQDEGRHEQYF; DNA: TGTGCCAGCAGCCAAGATGAGGGAAGGCACGAGCAGTACTTC
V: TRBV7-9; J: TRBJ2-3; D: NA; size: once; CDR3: CASSSNSKSTDTQYF; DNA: TGTGCCAGCAGCTCGAATTCGAAGAGTACAGATACGCAGTATTTT
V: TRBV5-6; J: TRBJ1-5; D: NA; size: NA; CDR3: CASSGGRNSNQPQHF; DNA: TGTGCCAGCAGCGGAGGACGGAATAGCAATCAGCCCCAGCATTTT
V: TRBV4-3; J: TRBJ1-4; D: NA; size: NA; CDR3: CASSQEHYEKLFF; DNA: TGCGCCAGCAGCCAAGAACATTACGAAAAACTGTTTTTT
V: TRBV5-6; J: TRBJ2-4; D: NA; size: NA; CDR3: CASSLLEGAKNIQYF; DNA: TGTGCCAGCAGCTTGTTGGAGGGAGCCAAAAACATTCAGTACTTC
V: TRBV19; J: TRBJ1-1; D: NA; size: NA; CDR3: CASSIRQGIRNTEAFF; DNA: TGTGCCAGTAGTATAAGGCAGGGAATTCGAAACACTGAAGCTTTCTTT
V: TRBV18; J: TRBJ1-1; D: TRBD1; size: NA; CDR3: CASSPGQGNTEAFF; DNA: TGTGCCAGCTCCCCGGGACAGGGGAACACTGAAGCTTTCTTT
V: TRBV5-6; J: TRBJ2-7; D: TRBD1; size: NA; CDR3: CASSLGQGAPEQYF; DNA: TGTGCCAGCAGCTTGGGACAGGGGGCCCCCGAGCAGTACTTC
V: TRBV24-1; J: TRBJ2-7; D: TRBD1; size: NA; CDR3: CATSDSRTGGWKQYF; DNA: TGTGCCACCAGTGATTCCCGGACAGGGGGCTGGAAGCAGTACTTC
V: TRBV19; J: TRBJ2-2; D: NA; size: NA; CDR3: CASSRDLSTGELFF; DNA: TGTGCCAGTTCCCGGGACCTCAGCACCGGGGAGCTGTTTTTT
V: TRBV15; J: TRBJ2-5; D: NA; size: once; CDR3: CATSRPMETQYF; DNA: TGTGCCACCAGCAGGCCGATGGAGACCCAGTACTTC
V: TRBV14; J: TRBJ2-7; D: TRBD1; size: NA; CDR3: CASSQGQGAPYF; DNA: TGTGCCAGCAGCCAAGGTCAGGGGGCCCCGTACTTC
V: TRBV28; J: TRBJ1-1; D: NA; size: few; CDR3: CASSFWGNTEAFF; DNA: TGTGCCAGCAGTTTTTGGGGGAACACTGAAGCTTTCTTT
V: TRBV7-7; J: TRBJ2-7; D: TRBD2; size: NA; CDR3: CASSLAHQRERNEQYF; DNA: TGTGCTAGCAGCTTAGCTCACCAGCGGGAGCGAAACGAGCAGTACTTC
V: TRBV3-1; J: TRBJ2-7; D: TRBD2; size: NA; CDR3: CASSQGTAGVNEQYF; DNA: TGTGCCAGCAGCCAAGGCACAGCGGGAGTTAACGAGCAGTACTTC
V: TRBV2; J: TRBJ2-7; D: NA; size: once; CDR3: CAFRRQPRTTYEQYF; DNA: TGTGCCTTCCGGAGGCAGCCGAGAACAACCTACGAGCAGTACTTC
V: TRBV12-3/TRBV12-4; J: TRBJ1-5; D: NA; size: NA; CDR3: CASSPGDQPQHF; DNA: TGTGCCAGCAGCCCCGGGGATCAGCCCCAGCATTTT
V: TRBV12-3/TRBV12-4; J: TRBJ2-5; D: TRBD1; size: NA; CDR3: CASSPDRGQETQYF; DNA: TGTGCCAGCAGTCCAGACAGGGGGCAAGAGACCCAGTACTTC
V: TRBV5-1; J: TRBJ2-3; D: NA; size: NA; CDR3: CASSLQPRSTDTQYF; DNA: TGCGCCAGCAGCTTGCAACCACGAAGCACAGATACGCAGTATTTT
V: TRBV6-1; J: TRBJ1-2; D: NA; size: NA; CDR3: CASSEGTLGVYGYTF; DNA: TGTGCCAGCAGTGAAGGGACGCTAGGAGTCTATGGCTACACCTTC
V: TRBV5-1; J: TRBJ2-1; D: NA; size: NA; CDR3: CASSWGTASYNEQFF; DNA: TGCGCCAGCAGCTGGGGGACTGCATCCTACAATGAGCAGTTCTTC
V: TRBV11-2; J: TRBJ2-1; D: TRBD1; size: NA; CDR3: CASSYRDRGGNEQFF; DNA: TGTGCCAGCAGCTACCGGGACAGGGGTGGAAATGAGCAGTTCTTC
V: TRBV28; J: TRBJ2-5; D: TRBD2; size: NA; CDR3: CASSPSGRYQETQYF; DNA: TGTGCCAGCAGTCCCTCCGGGAGGTACCAAGAGACCCAGTACTTC
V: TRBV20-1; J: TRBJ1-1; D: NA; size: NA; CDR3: CSAFVGKNTEAFF; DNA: TGCAGTGCTTTCGTAGGGAAGAACACTGAAGCTTTCTTT
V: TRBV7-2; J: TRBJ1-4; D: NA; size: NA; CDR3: CASSLNPLTGEKLFF; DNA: TGTGCCAGCAGCCTCAATCCCCTAACGGGTGAAAAACTGTTTTTT
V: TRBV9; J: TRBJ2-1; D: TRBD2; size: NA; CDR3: CASSPQPGLYIDEQFF; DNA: TGTGCCAGCAGCCCACAACCGGGACTATACATCGATGAGCAGTTCTTC
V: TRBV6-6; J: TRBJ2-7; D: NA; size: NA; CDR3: CASNRADSYEQYF; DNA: TGTGCCAGCAATCGAGCGGACTCCTACGAGCAGTACTTC
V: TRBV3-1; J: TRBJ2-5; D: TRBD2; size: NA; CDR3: CASSQAGGRETQYF; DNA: TGTGCCAGCAGCCAAGCGGGGGGACGAGAGACCCAGTACTTC
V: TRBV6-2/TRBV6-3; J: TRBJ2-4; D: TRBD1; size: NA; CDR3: CASSPGQALNIQYF; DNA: TGTGCCAGCAGTCCGGGACAGGCCCTTAACATTCAGTACTTC
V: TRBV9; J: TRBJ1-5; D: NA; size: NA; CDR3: CASSVTGDSNQPQHF; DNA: TGTGCCAGCAGCGTCACTGGGGATAGCAATCAGCCCCAGCATTTT